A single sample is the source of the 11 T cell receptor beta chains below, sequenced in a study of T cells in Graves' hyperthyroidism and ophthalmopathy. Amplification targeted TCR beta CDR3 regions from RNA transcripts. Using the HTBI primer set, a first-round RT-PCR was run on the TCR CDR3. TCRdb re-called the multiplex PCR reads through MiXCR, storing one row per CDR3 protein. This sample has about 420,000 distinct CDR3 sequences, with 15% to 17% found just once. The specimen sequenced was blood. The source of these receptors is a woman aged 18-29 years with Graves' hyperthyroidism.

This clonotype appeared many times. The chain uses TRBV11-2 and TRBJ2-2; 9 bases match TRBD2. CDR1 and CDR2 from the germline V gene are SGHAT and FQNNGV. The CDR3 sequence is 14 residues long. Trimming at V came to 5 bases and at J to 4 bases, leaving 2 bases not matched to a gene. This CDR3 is CASSRTSATGELFF. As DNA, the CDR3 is TGTGCCAGCAGCCGGACTAGCGCCACCGGGGAGCTGTTTTTT.

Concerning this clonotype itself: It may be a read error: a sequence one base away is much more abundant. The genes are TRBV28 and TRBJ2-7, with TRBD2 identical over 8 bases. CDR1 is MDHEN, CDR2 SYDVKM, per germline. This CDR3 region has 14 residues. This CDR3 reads CASSLTSGSYKQYF. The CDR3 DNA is TGTGCCAGCAGCTTAACTAGCGGCTCCTACAAGCAGTACTTC.

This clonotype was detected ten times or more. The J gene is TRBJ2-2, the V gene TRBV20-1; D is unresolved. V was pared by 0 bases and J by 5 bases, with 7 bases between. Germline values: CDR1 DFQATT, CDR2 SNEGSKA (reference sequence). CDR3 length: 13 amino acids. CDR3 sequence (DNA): TGCAGTGCTAGAGATGGCGCGACCGGGGAGCTGTTTTTT. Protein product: CSARDGATGELFF.

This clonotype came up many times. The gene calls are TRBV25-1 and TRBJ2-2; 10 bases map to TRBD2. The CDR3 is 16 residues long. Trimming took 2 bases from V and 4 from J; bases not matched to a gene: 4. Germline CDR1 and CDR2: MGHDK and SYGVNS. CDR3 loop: CASSERLAGFTGELFF. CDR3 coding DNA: TGTGCCAGCAGTGAACGACTAGCGGGTTTCACCGGGGAGCTGTTTTTT.

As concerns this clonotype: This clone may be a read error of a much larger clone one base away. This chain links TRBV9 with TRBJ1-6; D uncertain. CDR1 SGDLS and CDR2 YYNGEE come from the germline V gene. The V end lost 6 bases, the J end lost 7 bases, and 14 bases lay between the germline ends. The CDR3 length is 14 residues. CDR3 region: CASNPGRVNSPLHF. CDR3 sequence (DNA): TGTGCCAGCAACCCAGGACGGGTGAATTCACCCCTCCACTTT.

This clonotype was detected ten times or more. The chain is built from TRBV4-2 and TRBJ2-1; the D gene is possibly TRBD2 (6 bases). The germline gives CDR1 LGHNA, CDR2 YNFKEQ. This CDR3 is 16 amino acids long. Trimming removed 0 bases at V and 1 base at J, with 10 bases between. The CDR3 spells CASSQEGGESYNEQFF. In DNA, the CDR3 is TGTGCCAGCAGCCAAGAGGGCGGGGAATCCTACAATGAGCAGTTCTTC.

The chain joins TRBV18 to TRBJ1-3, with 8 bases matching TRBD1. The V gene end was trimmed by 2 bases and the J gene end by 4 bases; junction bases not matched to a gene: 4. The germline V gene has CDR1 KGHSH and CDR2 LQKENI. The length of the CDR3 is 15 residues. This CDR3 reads CASSPTDREGNTIYF. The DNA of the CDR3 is TGTGCCAGCTCACCAACGGACAGGGAAGGAAACACCATATATTTT.

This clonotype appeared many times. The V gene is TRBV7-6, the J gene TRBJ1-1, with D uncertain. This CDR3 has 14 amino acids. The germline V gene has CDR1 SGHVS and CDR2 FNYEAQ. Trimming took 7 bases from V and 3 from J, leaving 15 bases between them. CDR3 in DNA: TGTGCCAGCACCCTTCCGACGGATTACACTGAAGCTTTCTTT. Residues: CASTLPTDYTEAFF.

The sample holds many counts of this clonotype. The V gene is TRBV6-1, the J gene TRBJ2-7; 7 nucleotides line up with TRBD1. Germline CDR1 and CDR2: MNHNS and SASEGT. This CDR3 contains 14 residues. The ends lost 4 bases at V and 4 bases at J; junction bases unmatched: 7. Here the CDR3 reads CASSAEQGMYEQYF. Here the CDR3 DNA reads TGTGCCAGCAGTGCCGAACAGGGGATGTACGAGCAGTACTTC.

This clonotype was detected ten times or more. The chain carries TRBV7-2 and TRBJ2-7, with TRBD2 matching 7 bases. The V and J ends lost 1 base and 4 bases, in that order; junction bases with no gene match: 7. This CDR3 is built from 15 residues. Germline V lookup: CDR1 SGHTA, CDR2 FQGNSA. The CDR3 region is CASSLETAGRYEQYF. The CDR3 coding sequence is TGTGCCAGCAGCTTAGAAACAGCGGGGCGATACGAGCAGTACTTC.

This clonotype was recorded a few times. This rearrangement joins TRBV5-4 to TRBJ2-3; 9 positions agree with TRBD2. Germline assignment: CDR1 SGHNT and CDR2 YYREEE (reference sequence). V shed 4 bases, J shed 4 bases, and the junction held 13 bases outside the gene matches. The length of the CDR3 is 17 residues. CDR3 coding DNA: TGTGCCAGCAGCCAGGGTGGAGCGGGGGGTTTGGCAGATACGCAGTATTTT. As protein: CASSQGGAGGLADTQYF.